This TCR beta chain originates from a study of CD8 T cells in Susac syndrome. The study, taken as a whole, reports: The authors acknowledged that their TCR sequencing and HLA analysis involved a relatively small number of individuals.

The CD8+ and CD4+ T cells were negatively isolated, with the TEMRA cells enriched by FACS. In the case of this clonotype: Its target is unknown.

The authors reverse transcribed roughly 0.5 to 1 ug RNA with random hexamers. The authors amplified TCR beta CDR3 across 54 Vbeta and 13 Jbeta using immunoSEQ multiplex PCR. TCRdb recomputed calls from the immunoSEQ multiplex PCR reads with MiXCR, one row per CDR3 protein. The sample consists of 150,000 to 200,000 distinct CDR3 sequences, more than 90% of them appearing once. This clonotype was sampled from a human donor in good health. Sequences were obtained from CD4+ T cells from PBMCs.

CDR3 residues: CSALAGDEKLFF. In nucleotides, the CDR3 is TGCAGCGCCTTAGCGGGGGATGAAAAACTGTTTTTT. The chain links TRBV29-1 to TRBJ1-4; possible D gene TRBD1, 5 bases. The ends were cut back, 7 bases at V and 6 bases at J, with 12 bases in the middle. Germline CDR1 reads SQVTM; CDR2 reads ANQGSEA. CDR3 length equals 12 residues.